The present T cell receptor (beta chain) was sequenced within a study of metastatic and nonmetastatic thyroid tumors. Study as a whole: Both malignant and benign thyroid patients supplied peripheral blood and tumor or nodule tissue samples, across which the repertoires of these patients were then compared. General study findings and limits: A significant increase in TCR beta diversity was reportedly seen in malignant thyroid tumors relative to benign nodules, in blood and tumor.

Not a single patient had been given any form of treatment at any point before undergoing thyroid surgery. About this clone: The antigen remains undetermined.

Germline V gives CDR1 SGHNT, CDR2 YENEEA. CDR3 length: 13 residues. V was cut by 7 bases and J by 0 bases, with 9 bases left in between. Authors' data handling: For papillary thyroid cancer, a distant-metastasis classifier was constructed from CDR3 differences observed across clinicopathological groups. TCRdb used MiXCR to call clones anew from the PCR reads. The V and J calls were determined by TCRdb, not by the authors. Of 30,000 to 40,000 clones listed, about 30% were seen once; the top ten hold roughly 15%. This receptor was identified in a female donor with papillary thyroid cancer or a benign thyroid nodule (not recorded which). Some clones in this sample may be carry-over from other donors' samples. The rearrangement joins TRBV11-3 to TRBJ1-1; D ambiguous. Sequencing was performed on tumor tissue. In nucleotides, the CDR3 is TGTGCCAGCAAGTGGCAGATGAACACTGAAGCTTTCTTT. Protein product: CASKWQMNTEAFF.